This entry features one T cell receptor (beta chain) sequence. The antigen is unknown. This sample is part of a study of cytomegalovirus exposure and HLA in healthy donors. Study conclusions and caveats: The availability of immune exposure information extended only to CMV serostatus. Associated with HLA alleles at 0.05 false discovery rate in a later analysis were over 15,000 TCR beta sequences. Rarity marked most TCR sequences, yet some public TCRs occurred in many donors.

Per the germline V gene, CDR1 is MNHEY and CDR2 is SVGAGI. The CDR3 extends over 15 amino acids. Trimming stripped 4 bases from V and 7 bases from J, with 19 bases between. Primers included in the PCR were 60 Vbeta and 13 Jbeta primers. Libraries were prepared by immunoSEQ multiplex PCR; TCRdb keeps only in-frame clonotypes and omits some of them. The data hold under 200,000 clones, with around 80% observed a single time. The chain uses TRBV6-5 and TRBJ1-2, with a weak D call TRBD1 (5 bases). This clonotype was sampled from a woman aged 30 to 39 in good health and CMV-seropositive. Sequencing was done on a sample of PBMCs. The CDR3 protein is CASSSVGLPIGGYTF. As DNA, the CDR3 is TGTGCCAGCAGTTCGGTGGGACTGCCAATCGGTGGCTACACCTTC.